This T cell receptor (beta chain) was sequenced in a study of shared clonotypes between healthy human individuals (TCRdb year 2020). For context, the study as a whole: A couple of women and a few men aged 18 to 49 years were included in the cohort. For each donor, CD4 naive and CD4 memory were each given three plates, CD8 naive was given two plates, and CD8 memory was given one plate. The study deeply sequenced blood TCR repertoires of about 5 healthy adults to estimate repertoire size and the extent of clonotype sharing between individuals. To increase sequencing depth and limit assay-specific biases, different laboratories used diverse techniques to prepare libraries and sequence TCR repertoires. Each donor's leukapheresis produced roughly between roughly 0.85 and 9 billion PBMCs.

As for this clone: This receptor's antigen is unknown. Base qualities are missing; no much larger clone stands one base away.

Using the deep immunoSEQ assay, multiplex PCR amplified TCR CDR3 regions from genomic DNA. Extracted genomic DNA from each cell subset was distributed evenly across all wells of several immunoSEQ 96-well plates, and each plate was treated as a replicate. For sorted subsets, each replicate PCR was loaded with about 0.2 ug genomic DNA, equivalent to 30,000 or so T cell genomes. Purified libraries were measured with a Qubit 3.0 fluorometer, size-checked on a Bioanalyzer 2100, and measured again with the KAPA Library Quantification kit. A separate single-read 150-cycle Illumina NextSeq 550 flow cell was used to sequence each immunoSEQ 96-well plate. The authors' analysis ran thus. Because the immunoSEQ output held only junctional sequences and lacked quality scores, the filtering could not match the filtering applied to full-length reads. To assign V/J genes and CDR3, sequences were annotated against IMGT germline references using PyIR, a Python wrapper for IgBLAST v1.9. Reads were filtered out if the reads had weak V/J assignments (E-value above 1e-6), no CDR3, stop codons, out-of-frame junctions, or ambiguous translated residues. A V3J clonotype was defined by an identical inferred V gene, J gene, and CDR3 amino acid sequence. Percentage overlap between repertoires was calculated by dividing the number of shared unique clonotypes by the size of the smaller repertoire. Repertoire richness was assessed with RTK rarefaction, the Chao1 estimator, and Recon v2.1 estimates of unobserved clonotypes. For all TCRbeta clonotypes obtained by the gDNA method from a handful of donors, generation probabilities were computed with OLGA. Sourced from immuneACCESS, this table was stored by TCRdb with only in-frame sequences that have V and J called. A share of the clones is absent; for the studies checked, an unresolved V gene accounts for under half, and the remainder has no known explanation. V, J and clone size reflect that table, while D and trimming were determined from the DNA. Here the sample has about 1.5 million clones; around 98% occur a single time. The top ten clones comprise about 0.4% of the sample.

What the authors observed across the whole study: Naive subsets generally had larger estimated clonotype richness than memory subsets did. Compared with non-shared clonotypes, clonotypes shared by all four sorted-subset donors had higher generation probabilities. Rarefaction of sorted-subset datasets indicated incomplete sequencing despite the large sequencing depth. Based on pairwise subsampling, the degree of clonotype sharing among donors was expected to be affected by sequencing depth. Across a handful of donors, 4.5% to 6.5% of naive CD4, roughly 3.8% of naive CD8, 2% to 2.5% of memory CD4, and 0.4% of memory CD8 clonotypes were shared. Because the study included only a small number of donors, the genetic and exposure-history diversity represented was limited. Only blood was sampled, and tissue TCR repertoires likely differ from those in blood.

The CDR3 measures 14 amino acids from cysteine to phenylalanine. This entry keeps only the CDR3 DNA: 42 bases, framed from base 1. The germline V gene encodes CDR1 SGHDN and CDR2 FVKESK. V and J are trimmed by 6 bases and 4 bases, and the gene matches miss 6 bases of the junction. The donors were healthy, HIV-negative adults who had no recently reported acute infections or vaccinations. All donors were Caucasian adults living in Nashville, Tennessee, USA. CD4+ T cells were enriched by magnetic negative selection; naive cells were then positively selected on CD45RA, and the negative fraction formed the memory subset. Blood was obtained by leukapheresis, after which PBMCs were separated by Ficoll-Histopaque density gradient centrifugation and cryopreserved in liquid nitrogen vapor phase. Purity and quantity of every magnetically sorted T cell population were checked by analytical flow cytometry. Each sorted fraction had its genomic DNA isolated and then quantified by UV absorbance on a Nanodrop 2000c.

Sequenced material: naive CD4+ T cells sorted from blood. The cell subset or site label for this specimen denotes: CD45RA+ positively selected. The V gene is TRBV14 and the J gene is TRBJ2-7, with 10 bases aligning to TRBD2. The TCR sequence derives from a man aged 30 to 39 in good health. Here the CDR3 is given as CASSLAGVHYEQYF. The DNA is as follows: TGTGCCAGCAGTCTAGCGGGAGTCCATTACGAGCAGTACTTC.